This T cell receptor beta chain came from a study of blood T cell repertoires in COVID-19. Only in-frame clones appear in the TCRdb table, and some are missing; sequencing was by immunoSEQ multiplex PCR. The sample contains about 84,000 clones, around 83% of which appear only once. The CDR3 totals 14 residues. Germline V gene data show CDR1 as SGHDT and CDR2 as YYEEEE. Trimming removed 4 bases from V and 3 bases from J, with 10 bases in between. The rearrangement links TRBV5-6 to TRBJ1-4; D possibly corresponds to TRBD1 (6 bases). The origin of this receptor is a man of 80 years or more with active or convalescent COVID-19. The sequenced sample consisted of peripheral blood. This chain's CDR3 is CASSVTGANEKLFF. In DNA, the CDR3 is TGTGCCAGCAGCGTGACAGGAGCTAATGAAAAACTGTTTTTT.